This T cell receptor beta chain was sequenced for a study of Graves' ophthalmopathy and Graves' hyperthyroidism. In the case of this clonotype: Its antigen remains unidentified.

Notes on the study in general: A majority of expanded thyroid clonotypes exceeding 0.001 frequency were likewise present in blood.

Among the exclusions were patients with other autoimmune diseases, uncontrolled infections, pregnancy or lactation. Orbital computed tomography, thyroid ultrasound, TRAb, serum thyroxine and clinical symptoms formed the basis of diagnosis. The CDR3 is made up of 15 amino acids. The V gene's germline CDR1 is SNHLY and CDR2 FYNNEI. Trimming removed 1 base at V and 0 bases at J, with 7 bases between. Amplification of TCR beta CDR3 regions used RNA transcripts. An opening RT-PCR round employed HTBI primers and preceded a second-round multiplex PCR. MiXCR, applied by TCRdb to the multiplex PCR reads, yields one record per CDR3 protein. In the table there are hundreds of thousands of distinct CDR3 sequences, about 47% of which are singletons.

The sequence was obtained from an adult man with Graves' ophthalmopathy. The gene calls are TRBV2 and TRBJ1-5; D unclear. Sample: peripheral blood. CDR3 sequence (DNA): TGTGCCAGCAGTGAAGGGATCTATAGCAATCAGCCCCAGCATTTT. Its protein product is CASSEGIYSNQPQHF.